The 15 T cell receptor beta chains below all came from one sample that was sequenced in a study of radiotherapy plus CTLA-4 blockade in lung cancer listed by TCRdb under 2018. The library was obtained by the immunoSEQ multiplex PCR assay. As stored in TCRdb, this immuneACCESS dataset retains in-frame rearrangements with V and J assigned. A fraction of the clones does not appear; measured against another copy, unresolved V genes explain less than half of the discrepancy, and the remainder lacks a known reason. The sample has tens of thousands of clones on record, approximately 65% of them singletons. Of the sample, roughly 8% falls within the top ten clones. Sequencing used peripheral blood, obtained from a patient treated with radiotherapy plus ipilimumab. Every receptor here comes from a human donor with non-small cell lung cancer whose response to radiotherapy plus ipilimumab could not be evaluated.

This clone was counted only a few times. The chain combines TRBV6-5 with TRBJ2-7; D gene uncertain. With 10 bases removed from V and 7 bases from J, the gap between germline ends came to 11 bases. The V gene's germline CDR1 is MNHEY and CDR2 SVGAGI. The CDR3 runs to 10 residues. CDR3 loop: CAIGDWEQYF. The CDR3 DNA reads TGTGCCATTGGAGACTGGGAGCAGTACTTC.

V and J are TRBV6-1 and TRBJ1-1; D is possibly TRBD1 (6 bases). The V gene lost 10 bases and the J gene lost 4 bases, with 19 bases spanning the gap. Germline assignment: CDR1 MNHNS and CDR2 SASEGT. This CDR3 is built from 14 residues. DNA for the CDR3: TGTGCCACCTCTCCCGGAGGGGGGGTCACTGAAGCTTTCTTT. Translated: CATSPGGGVTEAFF.

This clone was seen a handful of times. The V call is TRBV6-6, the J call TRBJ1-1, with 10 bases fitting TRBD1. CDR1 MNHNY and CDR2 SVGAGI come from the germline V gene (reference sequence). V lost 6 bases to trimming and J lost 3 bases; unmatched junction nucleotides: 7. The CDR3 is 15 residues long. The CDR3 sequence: CASSPSGTGDTEAFF. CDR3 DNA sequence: TGTGCCAGCAGCCCCTCCGGGACAGGGGACACTGAAGCTTTCTTT.

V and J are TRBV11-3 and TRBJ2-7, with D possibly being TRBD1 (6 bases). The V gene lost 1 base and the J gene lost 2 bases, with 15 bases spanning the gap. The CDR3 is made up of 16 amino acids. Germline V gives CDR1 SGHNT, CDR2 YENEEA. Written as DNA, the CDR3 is TGTGCCAGCAGCTTAGGTTTGGGGGCAAATGCCTACGAGCAGTACTTC. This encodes CASSLGLGANAYEQYF.

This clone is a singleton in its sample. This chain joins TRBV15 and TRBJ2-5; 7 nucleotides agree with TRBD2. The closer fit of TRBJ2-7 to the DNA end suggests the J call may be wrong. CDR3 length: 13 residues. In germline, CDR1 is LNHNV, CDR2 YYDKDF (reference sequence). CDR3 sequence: CATSIGEGREQYF. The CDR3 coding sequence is TGTGCCACCAGCATAGGGGAGGGGCGCGAGCAGTACTTC.

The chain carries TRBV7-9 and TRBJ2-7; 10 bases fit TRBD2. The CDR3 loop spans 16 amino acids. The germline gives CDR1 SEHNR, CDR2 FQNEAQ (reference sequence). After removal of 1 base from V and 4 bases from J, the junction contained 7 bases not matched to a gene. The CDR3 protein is CASSLVSGLAAYEQYF. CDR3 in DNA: TGTGCCAGCAGCTTAGTATCAGGACTAGCGGCGTACGAGCAGTACTTC.

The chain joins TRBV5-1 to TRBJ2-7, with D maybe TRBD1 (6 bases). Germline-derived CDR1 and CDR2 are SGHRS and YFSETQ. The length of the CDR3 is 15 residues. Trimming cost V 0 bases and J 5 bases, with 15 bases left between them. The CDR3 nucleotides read TGCGCCAGCAGCTTGGCCGGAGCCCCAGGGGACGAGCAGTACTTC. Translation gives CASSLAGAPGDEQYF.

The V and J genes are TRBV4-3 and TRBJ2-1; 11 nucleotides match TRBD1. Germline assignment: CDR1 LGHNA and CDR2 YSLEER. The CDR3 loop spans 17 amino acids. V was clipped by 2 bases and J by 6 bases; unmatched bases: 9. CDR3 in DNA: TGCGCCAGCAGCCAACTTAATCCGGGACAGGGGGTCAATGAGCAGTTCTTC. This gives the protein CASSQLNPGQGVNEQFF.

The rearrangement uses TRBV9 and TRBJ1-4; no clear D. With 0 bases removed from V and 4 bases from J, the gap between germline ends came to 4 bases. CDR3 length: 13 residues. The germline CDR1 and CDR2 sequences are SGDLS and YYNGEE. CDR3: CASSVGRNEKLFF. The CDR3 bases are TGTGCCAGCAGCGTAGGTCGTAATGAAAAACTGTTTTTT.

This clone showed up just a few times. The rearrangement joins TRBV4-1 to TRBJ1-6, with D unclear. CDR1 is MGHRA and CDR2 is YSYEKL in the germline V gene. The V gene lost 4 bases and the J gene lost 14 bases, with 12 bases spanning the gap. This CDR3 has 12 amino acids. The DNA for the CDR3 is TGCGCCAGCAGCCCGTTCGGAGGAACCCTCCACTTT. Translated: CASSPFGGTLHF.

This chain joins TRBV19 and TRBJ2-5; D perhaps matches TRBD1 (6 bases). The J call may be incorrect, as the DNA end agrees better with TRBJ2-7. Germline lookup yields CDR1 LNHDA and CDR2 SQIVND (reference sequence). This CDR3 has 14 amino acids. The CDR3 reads CASSLRTASYEQYF. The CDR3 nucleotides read TGTGCCAGTAGCCTCCGGACAGCTTCCTACGAGCAGTACTTC.

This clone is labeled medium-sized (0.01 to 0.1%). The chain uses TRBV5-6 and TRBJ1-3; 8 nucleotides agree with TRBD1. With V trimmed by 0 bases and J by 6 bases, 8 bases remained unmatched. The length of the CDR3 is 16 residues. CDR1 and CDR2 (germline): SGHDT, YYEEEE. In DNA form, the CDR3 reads TGTGCCAGCAGCTTGGTTCCAGGGGGCGAAGAAAACACCATATATTTT. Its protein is CASSLVPGGEENTIYF.

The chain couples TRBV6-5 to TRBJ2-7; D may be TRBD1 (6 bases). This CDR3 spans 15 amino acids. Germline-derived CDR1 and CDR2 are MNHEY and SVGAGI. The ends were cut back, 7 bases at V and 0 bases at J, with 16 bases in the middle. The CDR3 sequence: CASTSSPDSSYEQYF. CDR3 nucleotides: TGTGCCAGCACCTCGAGCCCGGACAGCTCCTACGAGCAGTACTTC.

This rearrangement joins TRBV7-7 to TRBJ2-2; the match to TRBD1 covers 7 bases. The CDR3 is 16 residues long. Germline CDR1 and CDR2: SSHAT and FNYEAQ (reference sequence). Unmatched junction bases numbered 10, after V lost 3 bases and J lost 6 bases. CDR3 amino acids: CASSLRQGGDAGELFF. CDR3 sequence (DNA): TGTGCCAGCAGCTTGCGACAGGGTGGTGATGCCGGGGAGCTGTTTTTT.

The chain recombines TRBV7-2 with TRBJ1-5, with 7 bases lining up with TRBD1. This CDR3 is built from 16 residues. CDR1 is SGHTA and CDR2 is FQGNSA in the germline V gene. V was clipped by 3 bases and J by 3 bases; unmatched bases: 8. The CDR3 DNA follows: TGTGCCAGCAGCTTGAGGGGGCGCGAGAACAATCAGCCCCAGCATTTT. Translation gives CASSLRGRENNQPQHF.